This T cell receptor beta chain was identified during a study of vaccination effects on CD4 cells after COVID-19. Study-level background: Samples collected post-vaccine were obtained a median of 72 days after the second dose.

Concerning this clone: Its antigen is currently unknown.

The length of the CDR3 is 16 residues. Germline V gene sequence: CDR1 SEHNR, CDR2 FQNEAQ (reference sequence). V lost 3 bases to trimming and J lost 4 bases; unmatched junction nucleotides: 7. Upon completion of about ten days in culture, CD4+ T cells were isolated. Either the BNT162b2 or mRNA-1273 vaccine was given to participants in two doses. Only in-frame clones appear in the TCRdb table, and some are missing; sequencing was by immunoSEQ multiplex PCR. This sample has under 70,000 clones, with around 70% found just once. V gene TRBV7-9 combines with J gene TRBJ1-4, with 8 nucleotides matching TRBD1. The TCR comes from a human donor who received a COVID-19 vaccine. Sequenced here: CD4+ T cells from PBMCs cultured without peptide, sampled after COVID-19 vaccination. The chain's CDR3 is CASSFDRGVVNEKLFF. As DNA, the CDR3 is TGTGCCAGCAGCTTCGACAGGGGAGTCGTTAATGAAAAACTGTTTTTT.